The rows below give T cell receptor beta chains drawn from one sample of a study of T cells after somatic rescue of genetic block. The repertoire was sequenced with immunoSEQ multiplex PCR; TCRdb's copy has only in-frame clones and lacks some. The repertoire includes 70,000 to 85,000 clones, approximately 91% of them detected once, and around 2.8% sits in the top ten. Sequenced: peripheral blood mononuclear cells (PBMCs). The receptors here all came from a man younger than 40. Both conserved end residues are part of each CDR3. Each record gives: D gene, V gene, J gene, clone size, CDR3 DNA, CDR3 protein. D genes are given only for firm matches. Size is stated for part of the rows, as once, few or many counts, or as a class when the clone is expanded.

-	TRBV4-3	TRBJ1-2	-	TGCGCCAGCAGCCAAGAGTTGCAGGAAACTTATGGCTACACCTTC	CASSQELQETYGYTF
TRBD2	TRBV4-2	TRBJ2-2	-	TGTGCCAGCACCCATAAGGAGGGGCGGGGGTCCGGGGAGCTGTTTTTT	CASTHKEGRGSGELFF
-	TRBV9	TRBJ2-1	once	TGTGCCAGCAGCCTCGAACTAGCAAGGGGTAATGAGCAGTTCTTC	CASSLELARGNEQFF
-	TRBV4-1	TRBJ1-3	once	TGCGCCAGCAGCCAAGATGCACTTGCGGGAAACACCATATATTTT	CASSQDALAGNTIYF
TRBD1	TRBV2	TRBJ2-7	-	TGTGCCAGCAGGAGACAGGGGGCCGAATACGAGCAGTACTTC	CASRRQGAEYEQYF
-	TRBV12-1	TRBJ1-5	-	TGTGCCAGCAGCTTTGGGGTGAAGCATAGCAATCAGCCCCAGCATTTT	CASSFGVKHSNQPQHF
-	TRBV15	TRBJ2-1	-	TGTGCCACCAGCAGAGATTTATCAGGGTGGGATGAGCAGTTCTTC	CATSRDLSGWDEQFF
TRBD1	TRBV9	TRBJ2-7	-	TGTGCCAGCAGCGTAGGTTGGGACAGGGGGTACGAGCAGTACTTC	CASSVGWDRGYEQYF
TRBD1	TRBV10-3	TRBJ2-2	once	TGTGCCCCCCGGGACAGGGCGAACACCGGGGAGCTGTTTTTT	CAPRDRANTGELFF
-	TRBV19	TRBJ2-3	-	TGTGCCAGCTCAGAGACAGGACAAAGCACAGATACGCAGTATTTT	CASSETGQSTDTQYF
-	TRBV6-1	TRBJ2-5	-	TGTGCCAGTCAAGAGATCCCACAAGAGACCCAGTACTTC	CASQEIPQETQYF
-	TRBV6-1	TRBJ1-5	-	TGTGCCAGCAGTGAAGAGGTAAATCAGCCCCAGCATTTT	CASSEEVNQPQHF
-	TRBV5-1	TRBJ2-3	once	TGCGCCAGCAGCCCGCCCAGGGAACCGAACACAGATACGCAGTATTTT	CASSPPREPNTDTQYF
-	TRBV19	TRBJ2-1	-	TGTGCCAGTAGTCTCGGATTTATGGGGTACAATGAGCAGTTCTTC	CASSLGFMGYNEQFF
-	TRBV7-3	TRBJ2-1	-	TGTGCCAGCAGCTTAACGTCCTCGGGGGAGCAGTTCTTC	CASSLTSSGEQFF
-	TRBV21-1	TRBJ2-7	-	TGTGCCAGCAGCTCTTGTACAGGCACCTACGAGCAGTACTTC	CASSSCTGTYEQYF
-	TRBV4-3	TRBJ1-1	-	TGCGCCAGCAGCCAAGAAGGCAGGGGGAACACTGAAGCTTTCTTT	CASSQEGRGNTEAFF
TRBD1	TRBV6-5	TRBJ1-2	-	TGTGCCAGCAGTTACGGACAGGGTGGCTACACCTTC	CASSYGQGGYTF
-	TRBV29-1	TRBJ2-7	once	TGCAGCGCCTCGGTGGGGGTTGTGCAGTACTTC	CSASVGVVQYF
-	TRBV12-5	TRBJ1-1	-	TGTGCTAGTGGCCCTGGACAGCTCGAAGCTTTCTTT	CASGPGQLEAFF
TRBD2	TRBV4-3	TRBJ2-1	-	TGCGCCAGCAGCCAAGATATTGGGGGACTAGCGGGGCTCTACAATGAGCAGTTCTTC	CASSQDIGGLAGLYNEQFF
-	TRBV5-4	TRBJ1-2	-	TGTGCCAGCAGCTTAACAAGAGATGGCTATGGAGGCTACACCTTC	CASSLTRDGYGGYTF
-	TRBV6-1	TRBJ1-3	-	TGTGCCAGCAGTGAGGCAACAGGTTCCGGAAACACCATATATTTT	CASSEATGSGNTIYF
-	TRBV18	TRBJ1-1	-	TGTGCCAGCTCACCGCGGCAGAACACTGAAGCTTTCTTT	CASSPRQNTEAFF
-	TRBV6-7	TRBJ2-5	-	TGTGCCAGCGCCCCTCTATCGGCCCAGTACTTC	CASAPLSAQYF
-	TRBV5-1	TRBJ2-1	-	TGCGCCAGCAGCCTCTCAACTCGAGGGGCGGGTGAGCAGTTCTTC	CASSLSTRGAGEQFF
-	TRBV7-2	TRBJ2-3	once	TGTGCCAGCAGATGGACAGTTTCAGATACGCAGTATTTT	CASRWTVSDTQYF
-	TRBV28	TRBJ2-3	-	TGTGCCAGCAGTTTGCCCCTCACGGGCACAGATACGCAGTATTTT	CASSLPLTGTDTQYF
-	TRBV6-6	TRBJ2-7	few	TGTGCCAGCAGTTACCAGGATTACCACGAGCAGTACTTC	CASSYQDYHEQYF
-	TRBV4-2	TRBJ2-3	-	TGTGCCAGCAGCCAAGATCGGGAAGATACGCAGTATTTT	CASSQDREDTQYF
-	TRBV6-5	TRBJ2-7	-	TGTGCCAGCAGCCGCGAGACAGCAAGCTCCTACGAGCAGTACTTC	CASSRETASSYEQYF
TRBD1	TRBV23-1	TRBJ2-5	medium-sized	TGCGCCAGCAGTCAATCGCTCAGGGGGCATGGGACCCAGTACTTC	CASSQSLRGHGTQYF
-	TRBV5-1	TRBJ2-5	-	TGCGCCAGCAGCTTGGCCCTCGGGGCCCCGGAGACCCAGTACTTC	CASSLALGAPETQYF
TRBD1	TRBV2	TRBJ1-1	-	TGTGCCAGCAGTCCGGACAGGGCGAACACTGAAGCTTTCTTT	CASSPDRANTEAFF
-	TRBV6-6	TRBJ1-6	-	TGTGCCAGCAGTTACGAAGATAATTCACCCCTCCACTTT	CASSYEDNSPLHF
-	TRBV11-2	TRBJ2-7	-	TGTGCCAGCAGCTTAGGGCAGGGGGGTGACGAGCAGTACTTC	CASSLGQGGDEQYF
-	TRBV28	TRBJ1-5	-	TGTGCCAGCACACGACAGGCTAATCAGCCCCAGCATTTT	CASTRQANQPQHF
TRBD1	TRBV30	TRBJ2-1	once	TGTGCCTGGCACAGGGGTACCCCTTACAATGAGCAGTTCTTC	CAWHRGTPYNEQFF
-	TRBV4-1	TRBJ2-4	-	TGCGCCAGCAGCCAGGGACAACTAGCCAAAAACATTCAGTACTTC	CASSQGQLAKNIQYF
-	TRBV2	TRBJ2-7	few	TGTGCCAGCGGGGCAATCTTCGCTTACGAGCAGTACTTC	CASGAIFAYEQYF
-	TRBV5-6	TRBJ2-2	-	TGTGCCAGCAGGAAGGAGGGTGGCCGGGAGACGAACACCGGGGAGCTGTTTTTT	CASRKEGGRETNTGELFF
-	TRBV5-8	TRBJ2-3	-	TGTGCCAGCAGCCTGTCAGATACGCAGTATTTT	CASSLSDTQYF
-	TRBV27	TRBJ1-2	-	TGTGCCAGCAGTCTTCGACCGCGCTTTGGCTATGGCTACACCTTC	CASSLRPRFGYGYTF
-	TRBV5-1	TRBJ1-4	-	TGCGCCAGCAGCTGGAGTGTAGGGGAAGTGGAAAAACTGTTTTTT	CASSWSVGEVEKLFF
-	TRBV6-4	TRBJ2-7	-	TGTGCCAGCAGTGGGAATGATAGGGGCCTCGACCCCTACGAGCAGTACTTC	CASSGNDRGLDPYEQYF